This T cell receptor beta chain was recovered during a study of T cells after posttransplantation cyclophosphamide. The protocol was immunoSEQ multiplex PCR, while the TCRdb copy is restricted to in-frame clones and leaves out a portion. Of about 32,000 clones in the sample, around nine tenths were seen once. The V gene's germline CDR1 is SGHKS and CDR2 YYEKEE (reference sequence). After removal of 2 bases from V and 3 bases from J, the junction contained 0 bases not matched to a gene. CDR3 length equals 14 residues. The chain joins TRBV5-5 to TRBJ2-2; TRBD2 agrees at 8 bases. The TCR originated in a woman aged 40 to 50 with a blood cancer, CMV-positive, and with a related stem cell donor. Input material: PBMCs. The CDR3: CASSFGGDTGELFF. CDR3 nucleotide sequence: TGTGCCAGCAGCTTCGGGGGGGACACCGGGGAGCTGTTTTTT.